The clone carrying this T cell receptor beta chain has only a few counts. Its antigen remains unknown. The sample originates from a study of T-cell reconstitution after alpha-beta-depleted transplantation in children. Study observations and caveats: Two months or so post-transplant, alpha-beta T cells reportedly derived from several hundred expanded graft clones. At day 60, the high TCRbeta diversity found in some patients originated from recipient T cells and thymic progenitors that had survived.

The CDR3 is made up of 14 amino acids. The V and J ends lost 2 bases and 4 bases respectively, with 11 bases between them. CDR1 and CDR2 (germline): KGHSH, LQKENI. As it was prepared, the TCRbeta library received unique molecular identifiers. TCRdb reprocessed the PCR reads via MiXCR and lists one record per CDR3 protein. This table has 900,000 or so distinct CDR3 sequences, 15% to 20% appearing once. The chain employs TRBV18 and TRBJ1-1; D remains unclear. This receptor was identified in a male patient between 5 and 17 years old who had a stem cell transplant for acute lymphoblastic leukemia, so the T cells may come from the graft donor. Specimen: PBMCs, mostly from graft donor cells, collected 360 days after TCRalphabeta/CD19-depleted stem cell transplant. This CDR3 reads CASSPRPSVTEAFF. In DNA form, the CDR3 reads TGTGCCAGCTCACCAAGGCCCAGTGTCACTGAAGCTTTCTTT.